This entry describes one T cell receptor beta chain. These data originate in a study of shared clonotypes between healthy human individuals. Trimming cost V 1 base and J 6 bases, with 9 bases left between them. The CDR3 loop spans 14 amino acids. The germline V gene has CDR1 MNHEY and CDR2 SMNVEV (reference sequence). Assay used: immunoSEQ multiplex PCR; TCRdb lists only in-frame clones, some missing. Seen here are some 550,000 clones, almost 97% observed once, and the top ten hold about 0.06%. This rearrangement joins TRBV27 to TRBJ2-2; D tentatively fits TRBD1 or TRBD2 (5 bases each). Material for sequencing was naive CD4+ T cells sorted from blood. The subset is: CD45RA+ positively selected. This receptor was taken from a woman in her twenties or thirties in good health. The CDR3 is CASSLWGPPGELFF. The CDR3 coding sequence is TGTGCCAGCAGTTTATGGGGACCCCCCGGGGAGCTGTTTTTT.